This T cell receptor beta chain was found in a study of beta chain features in type 1 diabetes. Study details: Taken together, all samples contributed 107,917,701 examined sorted cells.

Expressed TCRB transcripts were sequenced because the isolated RNA had all been reverse transcribed beforehand. Assay: immunoSEQ multiplex PCR; the TCRdb copy retains only in-frame clones and omits some. This table has about 370,000 clones, 9.6% appearing once. Study results and limitations: The study found moderately but significantly shorter TCRB CDR3s in all four CD4+ subsets of Type 1 diabetes patients.

V was pared by 6 bases and J by 2 bases, with 3 bases of the junction left unmatched. CDR1 is SGHTA, CDR2 FQGNSA, per germline. The CDR3 loop spans 13 amino acids. Worth noting for this clone: What it binds is unknown.

The sequenced material came from central memory CD4+ T cells from blood. The rearrangement uses TRBV7-2 and TRBJ2-7, with 8 bases that match TRBD1. The receptor's source is a man aged 25-45 years with type 1 diabetes. As DNA, the CDR3 is TGTGCCAGCAGTTACAGGGGGACCTACGAGCAGTACTTC. Protein: CASSYRGTYEQYF.